This entry describes one T cell receptor beta chain. Its target is unknown. Germline CDR1 SQVTM, CDR2 ANQGSEA. This CDR3 is built from 13 residues. V was pared by 2 bases and J by 2 bases, with 9 bases between. This specimen belongs to a study of cytomegalovirus exposure and HLA in healthy donors. Study-wide findings and caveats: The authors listed 164 TCR beta chains as cytomegalovirus-associated. According to a subsequent analysis, TCR clusters from the first cohort were inclined to appear together in the 130 or so validation repertoires. A few CMV-associated chains proved CMV antigen-specific in vitro.

Method: immunoSEQ multiplex PCR; TCRdb's copy keeps in-frame clones and lacks some. The sample records some 61,000 clones, approximately 96% being singletons. Separate from the approximately 720-subject first cohort, the approximately 120-subject validation cohort was the one that the donors belonged to. This receptor was obtained from a woman aged 18-29 years in good health and CMV-seropositive. Sequences were obtained from PBMCs. The V gene is TRBV29-1, the J gene TRBJ1-2; D unresolved. CDR3 nucleotides: TGCAGCGTTGAAAGCCGGGAGAACTATGGCTACACCTTC. This encodes CSVESRENYGYTF.